This T cell receptor (beta chain) was sequenced for a study of blood T cell repertoires in COVID-19. Profiling relied on immunoSEQ multiplex PCR, and the TCRdb table lists in-frame clones only, not all of them. This table has tens of thousands of clones, approximately 89% appearing once. Germline loops: CDR1 MNHEY, CDR2 SVGAGI. The CDR3 spans 15 residues. Unmatched junction bases numbered 5, after V lost 2 bases and J lost 4 bases. Specimen: peripheral blood. The V call is TRBV6-5, the J call TRBJ1-1; 9 nucleotides agree with TRBD1. The sequence was collected from a human donor in a cohort sampled during active COVID-19. CDR3 residues: CASSYQRQGGTEAFF. The CDR3 DNA reads TGTGCCAGCAGTTACCAAAGACAGGGGGGCACTGAAGCTTTCTTT.